A selection of T cell receptor beta chains follows, all from one sample in a study of cytomegalovirus exposure and HLA in healthy donors. Profiling relied on immunoSEQ multiplex PCR, and the TCRdb table lists in-frame clones only, not all of them. The data hold 75,000 to 100,000 clones, with around 80% observed a single time. Sequenced material: PBMCs. All receptors derive from a man aged 25 to 45 in good health and CMV-seronegative. The CDR3 runs from the conserved cysteine through the conserved F or W. Each record gives: J gene, D gene, clone size, V gene, CDR3 protein, CDR3 DNA. A D gene is named only where the DNA matches it firmly. For some rows the clone size is stated as once, few or many, or as a class when expanded; others skip it.

TRBJ1-1	.	few	TRBV9	CASSGSGVMNTEAFF	TGTGCCAGCAGCGGATCCGGGGTCATGAACACTGAAGCTTTCTTT
TRBJ1-4	.	.	TRBV15	CATSRRNEKLFF	TGTGCCACCAGCAGACGGAATGAAAAACTGTTTTTT
TRBJ1-1	.	.	TRBV6-5	CASRGGGGTEAFF	TGTGCCAGCAGGGGTGGGGGAGGCACTGAAGCTTTCTTT
TRBJ2-2	TRBD2	.	TRBV7-3	CASSLNPSGGRSGELFF	TGTGCCAGCAGCTTAAATCCCAGCGGGGGGCGTAGCGGGGAGCTGTTTTTT
TRBJ1-6	TRBD1	.	TRBV27	CASSLNRGQYSPLHF	TGTGCCAGCAGTTTAAACAGGGGGCAATATTCACCCCTCCACTTT
TRBJ1-1	.	.	TRBV5-4	CASSLSRHMNTEAFF	TGTGCCAGCAGCTTGTCCAGACATATGAACACTGAAGCTTTCTTT
TRBJ2-3	.	.	TRBV6-4	CASSDEVRDTQYF	TGTGCCAGCAGTGACGAGGTTAGGGATACGCAGTATTTT
TRBJ1-1	TRBD1	.	TRBV25-1	CASSGQGSFTEAFF	TGTGCCAGCAGTGGACAGGGGTCATTCACTGAAGCTTTCTTT
TRBJ2-5	.	.	TRBV9	CASSVGLKETQYF	TGTGCCAGCAGCGTGGGACTTAAAGAGACCCAGTACTTC
TRBJ1-5	.	few	TRBV6-5	CASSATGNNNQPQHF	TGTGCCAGCAGCGCTACCGGGAACAACAATCAGCCCCAGCATTTT
TRBJ1-6	.	.	TRBV11-2	CASSLIVPQNSPLHF	TGTGCCAGCAGCTTAATAGTCCCCCAAAATTCACCCCTCCACTTT
TRBJ2-1	TRBD2	.	TRBV19	CASSWNGRASYNEQFF	TGTGCCAGTAGTTGGAACGGGAGGGCCTCCTACAATGAGCAGTTCTTC
TRBJ2-7	.	.	TRBV21-1	CASSTTLGDTYEQYF	TGTGCCAGCAGCACCACTCTGGGCGATACCTACGAGCAGTACTTC
TRBJ2-6	TRBD1	.	TRBV5-1	CASSPTGRGANVLTF	TGCGCCAGCAGCCCGACAGGGCGTGGGGCCAACGTCCTGACTTTC
TRBJ2-7	.	.	TRBV11-2	CASSLAGVFSEQYF	TGTGCCAGCAGCTTAGCTGGAGTGTTCTCCGAGCAGTACTTC
TRBJ2-5	TRBD2	.	TRBV5-4	CASSLGLAGGIETQYF	TGTGCCAGCAGCTTGGGGCTAGCGGGAGGGATCGAGACCCAGTACTTC